What follows are 24 T cell receptor beta chains derived from one specimen sequenced in a study of control samples from healthy donors and cancer patients. Produced via immunoSEQ multiplex PCR; TCRdb's table is partial and in-frame only. This table has approximately 93,000 clones, roughly 89% appearing once. Sequenced input: PBMCs. Receptors originate from a woman in her 50s with colorectal cancer.

The chain joins TRBV5-5 to TRBJ1-4; 7 bases are a match to TRBD1. The CDR3 totals 15 residues. The V gene's germline CDR1 is SGHKS and CDR2 YYEKEE (reference sequence). V gave up 4 bases and J gave up 5 bases; unmatched junction bases: 8. The CDR3 DNA reads as TGTGCCAGCAGCCAGGGACAGTGGATCAATGAAAAACTGTTTTTT. It yields the protein CASSQGQWINEKLFF.

The genes are TRBV19 and TRBJ2-1; 12 positions match TRBD2. Trimming took 7 bases from V and 7 from J; bases not matched to a gene: 5. The CDR3 has 14 residues. The germline gives CDR1 LNHDA, CDR2 SQIVND (reference sequence). CDR3 loop: CASTSGGAGNEQFF. The DNA of the CDR3 is TGTGCCAGTACTAGCGGGGGGGCAGGGAATGAGCAGTTCTTC.

The V call is TRBV12-3 or TRBV12-4, the J call TRBJ2-3; D is ambiguous. Deletions cut 7 bases from V and 6 bases from J, with 11 bases between. The CDR3 has 12 amino acids. CDR3 sequence: CASTPQSDTQYF. CDR3 bases: TGTGCCAGCACCCCACAGTCTGATACGCAGTATTTT.

This clone was seen a single time. The gene calls are TRBV5-1 and TRBJ2-3; tentative D call: TRBD1 (5 bases). CDR3 length: 15 residues. The germline CDR1 and CDR2 sequences are SGHRS and YFSETQ. Trimming cost V 2 bases and J 4 bases, with 14 bases left between them. The CDR3 loop is CASSLSGMVSDTQYF. The CDR3 nucleotides are TGCGCCAGCAGCTTATCAGGGATGGTATCAGATACGCAGTATTTT. Complete variable domain (other parts from reference TRBV5-1 and TRBJ2-3): KAGVTQTPRYLIKTRGQQVTLSCSPISGHRSVSWYQQTPGQGLQFLFEYFSETQRNKGNFPGRFSGRQFSNSRSEMNVSTLELGDSALYLCASSLSGMVSDTQYFGPGTRLTVL.

The chain is built from TRBV5-1 and TRBJ2-1; 10 bases align to TRBD2. The CDR3 runs 16 residues. V shed 1 base, J shed 7 bases, and the junction held 8 bases outside the gene matches. CDR1 and CDR2 (germline): SGHRS, YFSETQ. The CDR3: CASSLSSGGFGNEQFF. Written as DNA, the CDR3 is TGCGCCAGCAGCTTGTCTAGCGGGGGATTCGGGAATGAGCAGTTCTTC.

The chain carries TRBV6-2 or TRBV6-3 and TRBJ2-3, with D perhaps matching TRBD2 (7 bases). Per the germline V gene, CDR1 is MNHEY and CDR2 is SVGEGT. The CDR3 loop spans 15 amino acids. V was trimmed by 6 bases and J by 3 bases, leaving 16 bases between them. CDR3 sequence reads: CASSEIGGPTDTQYF. CDR3 coding DNA: TGTGCCAGCAGCGAAATCGGGGGGCCAACAGATACGCAGTATTTT.

V gene TRBV5-6 combines with J gene TRBJ1-6; D is perhaps TRBD1 (5 bases). The CDR3 is made up of 14 amino acids. Germline V CDR1 and CDR2: SGHDT, YYEEEE. V shed 0 bases and J shed 4 bases, with 5 bases lying between them. CDR3 nucleotide sequence: TGTGCCAGCAGCTTGGGACAGTATAATTCACCCCTCCACTTT. This codes for CASSLGQYNSPLHF.

A few counts support this clone. This chain connects TRBV4-1 to TRBJ1-5; a possible D gene is TRBD1 (5 bases). The germline V gene has CDR1 MGHRA and CDR2 YSYEKL. The CDR3 has 16 amino acids. The germline V and J ends were trimmed by 0 bases and 4 bases, with 13 bases remaining between them. The CDR3: CASSQDLRGGNQPQHF. For the CDR3, the DNA is TGCGCCAGCAGCCAAGACTTACGGGGCGGGAATCAGCCCCAGCATTTT.

The chain employs TRBV25-1 and TRBJ1-2; 8 nucleotides match TRBD1. CDR1 is MGHDK, CDR2 SYGVNS, per germline. Trimming removed 5 bases from V and 3 bases from J; junction bases left unmatched: 8. This CDR3 spans 15 amino acids. CDR3: CASSPRDRRYYGYTF. The DNA of the CDR3 is TGTGCCAGCAGTCCCCGGGACAGGAGATACTATGGCTACACCTTC.

The genes are TRBV18 and TRBJ1-1; 7 bases align to TRBD1. Losses at the gene ends were 6 bases for V and 4 bases for J; bases not matched to a gene: 11. The CDR3 has 15 residues. CDR1 KGHSH and CDR2 LQKENI come from the germline V gene. The CDR3 DNA sequence: TGTGCCAGCTCCCCCGTGGACAGGTTGCGCACTGAAGCTTTCTTT. Protein sequence: CASSPVDRLRTEAFF.

DNA of the CDR3: TGTGCCAGCAGTGACTCACCAGGGATGGGCACTGAAGCTTTCTTT. Its protein product is CASSDSPGMGTEAFF. The chain joins TRBV6-4 to TRBJ1-1; TRBD1 is a possible D gene (5 bases). The germline V gene has CDR1 MRHNA and CDR2 SNTAGT. There are 15 residues in the CDR3. V dropped 0 bases and J dropped 4 bases, with 12 bases sitting between them.

The chain joins TRBV3-1 (or the pseudogene TRBV3-2) to TRBJ2-3; 13 bases line up with TRBD2. The CDR3 is 16 amino acids. CDR1 and CDR2 from the germline V gene are LGHDT and YNNKEL (reference sequence). The trim removed 1 base at V and 4 bases at J, leaving 2 bases unmatched. Here the CDR3 reads CASSQGLAGGPDTQYF. CDR3 bases: TGTGCCAGCAGCCAAGGACTAGCGGGGGGCCCAGATACGCAGTATTTT.

This chain links TRBV3-1 (or the pseudogene TRBV3-2) with TRBJ1-2, with 8 nucleotides matching TRBD1. Losses at the gene ends were 2 bases for V and 8 bases for J; bases not matched to a gene: 4. The CDR3 has 13 residues. Germline-derived CDR1 and CDR2 are LGHDT and YNNKEL (reference sequence). CDR3 in DNA: TGTGCCAGCAGCCAACTTTCAGGGGGCGGCTACACCTTC. This gives the protein CASSQLSGGGYTF.

The J gene is TRBJ1-6, the V gene TRBV30; weak D call: TRBD1 (5 bases). With 3 bases removed from V and 11 bases from J, the gap between germline ends came to 14 bases. Germline V gene data show CDR1 as GTSNPN and CDR2 as SVGIG (reference sequence). This CDR3 is built from 13 residues. The CDR3 here is CAWRAGGTPPLHF. CDR3 sequence (DNA): TGTGCCTGGAGGGCGGGGGGGACCCCACCCCTCCACTTT. Complete variable domain (other parts from reference TRBV30 and TRBJ1-6): SQTIHQWPATLVQPVGSPLSLECTVEGTSNPNLYWYRQAAGRGLQLLFYSVGIGQISSEVPQNLSASRPQDRQFILSSKKLLLSDSGFYLCAWRAGGTPPLHFGNGTRLTVT.

In the case of this clone: This same CDR3 is encoded by further DNA sequences in the sample. The chain uses TRBV5-8 and TRBJ1-2; D is uncertain. There are 14 residues in the CDR3. Germline V gene sequence: CDR1 SGHTS, CDR2 YDEGEE. The V and J ends lost 1 base and 5 bases respectively, with 12 bases between them. The CDR3 sequence: CASSLSRGFYGYTF. The CDR3 DNA reads TGTGCCAGCAGCTTGTCTCGAGGTTTTTATGGCTACACCTTC.

The J gene is TRBJ1-5, the V gene TRBV7-2; TRBD1 agrees at 8 bases. Germline assignment: CDR1 SGHTA and CDR2 FQGNSA. With 1 base clipped from V and 0 bases from J, the junction kept 5 bases outside the gene matches. CDR3 length: 17 amino acids. CDR3 DNA sequence: TGTGCCAGCAGCTTAGTAGGGACAGGCAATAGCAATCAGCCCCAGCATTTT. It encodes CASSLVGTGNSNQPQHF.

The J gene is TRBJ2-2, the V gene TRBV18; no definite D call. The V end was cut by 0 bases, the J end by 5 bases, with 13 bases between. The CDR3 extends over 16 amino acids. Germline CDR1 reads KGHSH; CDR2 reads LQKENI. CDR3: CASSPPVVDLTGELFF. The CDR3 DNA follows: TGTGCCAGCTCACCACCGGTAGTCGACCTAACCGGGGAGCTGTTTTTT.

This chain uses TRBV5-1 with TRBJ2-3, with D perhaps matching TRBD2 (5 bases). Between the trimmed V and J ends, which lost 4 bases and 11 bases, there was a span of 17 bases. Germline loops: CDR1 SGHRS, CDR2 YFSETQ. The CDR3 length is 13 residues. CDR3 DNA sequence: TGCGCCAGCAGCCCCTTGGACTCCGAAAGGCAGTATTTT. Translating it yields CASSPLDSERQYF.

This chain links TRBV27 with TRBJ1-2; D possibly corresponds to TRBD1 (5 bases). The CDR3 spans 14 residues. Looked up from germline, CDR1 is MNHEY and CDR2 is SMNVEV (reference sequence). Trimming shortened V by 4 bases and J by 4 bases, and 13 bases separated the two germline ends. The CDR3 loop reads CASSSLERGYGYTF. CDR3 bases: TGTGCCAGCAGTTCCCTTGAGAGGGGCTATGGCTACACCTTC.

The rearrangement uses TRBV7-2 and TRBJ2-5, with unresolved D. CDR1 and CDR2 (germline): SGHTA, FQGNSA. The CDR3 has 13 amino acids. The V end lost 3 bases, the J end lost 4 bases, and 9 bases lay between the germline ends. CDR3 amino acids: CASSFDRRETQYF. CDR3 nucleotide sequence: TGTGCCAGCAGCTTCGACCGTAGAGAGACCCAGTACTTC.

The CDR3 reads CASNTHRNSNQPQHF. CDR3 bases: TGTGCCAGCAACACGCACAGAAACAGCAATCAGCCCCAGCATTTT. The rearrangement joins TRBV5-8 to TRBJ1-5, with D uncertain. CDR3 length: 15 amino acids. Germline-derived CDR1 and CDR2 are SGHTS and YDEGEE. Trimming cost V 6 bases and J 1 base, with 14 bases left between them.

V gene TRBV30 combines with J gene TRBJ1-1; 11 bases are shared with TRBD1. There are 16 residues in the CDR3. CDR1 and CDR2 from the germline V gene are GTSNPN and SVGIG (reference sequence). The ends lost 2 bases at V and 3 bases at J; junction bases unmatched: 8. CDR3 loop: CAWSRTGGKRDTEAFF. The CDR3 DNA sequence: TGTGCCTGGAGTAGGACAGGGGGCAAAAGGGACACTGAAGCTTTCTTT.

About this clone itself: Distinct nucleotide sequences in the sample also encode this CDR3. The chain carries TRBV3-1 (or the pseudogene TRBV3-2) and TRBJ1-4, with D possibly matching TRBD1 (5 bases). Germline lookup yields CDR1 LGHDT and CDR2 YNNKEL (reference sequence). The CDR3 contains 13 residues. Trimming left V 5 bases short and J 8 bases short, with 12 bases between. CDR3 in amino acids: CASSSGVGEKLFF. CDR3 in DNA: TGTGCCAGCAGCTCGGGGGTCGGAGAAAAACTGTTTTTT.

This clone came up once. The chain recombines TRBV30 with TRBJ1-4, with TRBD1 matching over 7 bases. The CDR3 consists of 15 residues. With 4 bases clipped from V and 3 bases from J, the junction kept 8 bases outside the gene matches. The germline V gene has CDR1 GTSNPN and CDR2 SVGIG (reference sequence). CDR3 DNA sequence: TGTGCCTGGAATGTAGGGGGCAGTGCTAATGAAAAACTGTTTTTT. The encoded protein is CAWNVGGSANEKLFF.